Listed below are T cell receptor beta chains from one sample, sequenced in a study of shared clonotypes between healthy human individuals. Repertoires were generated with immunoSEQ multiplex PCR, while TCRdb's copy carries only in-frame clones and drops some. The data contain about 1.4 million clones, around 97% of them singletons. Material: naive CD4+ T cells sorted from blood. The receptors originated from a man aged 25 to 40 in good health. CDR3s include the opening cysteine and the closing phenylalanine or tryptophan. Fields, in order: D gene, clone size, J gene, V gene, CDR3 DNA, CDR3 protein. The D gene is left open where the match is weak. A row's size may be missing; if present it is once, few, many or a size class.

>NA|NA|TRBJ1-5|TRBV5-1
TGCGCCAGCAGCTTTGGCCCGGATCAGCCCCAGCATTTT
CASSFGPDQPQHF
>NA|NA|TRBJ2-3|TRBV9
TGTGCCAGCGGCCCGACAGGGACTCGCACAGATACGCAGTATTTT
CASGPTGTRTDTQYF
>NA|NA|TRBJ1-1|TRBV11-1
TGTGCCAGCAGCTTAAGGGACGGGGACACTGAAGCTTTCTTT
CASSLRDGDTEAFF
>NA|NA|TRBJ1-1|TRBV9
TGTGCCAGCAGCCCCCATGGGATCGGCGACACTGAAGCTTTCTTT
CASSPHGIGDTEAFF
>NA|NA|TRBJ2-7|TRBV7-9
TGTGCCAGCAGCTTGACCTCCTACGAGCAGTACTTC
CASSLTSYEQYF
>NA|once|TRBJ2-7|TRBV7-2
TGTGCCAGCAGCTTAGCCTCACCACAGGGAAGGAGCTCCTACGAGCAGTACTTC
CASSLASPQGRSSYEQYF
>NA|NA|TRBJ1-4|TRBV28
TGTGCCAGCAGTTTATACCAGGGGAGAAGAAATGAAAAACTGTTTTTT
CASSLYQGRRNEKLFF
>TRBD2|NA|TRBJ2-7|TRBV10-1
TGCGCCAGCAGTACAGGGCTAGCGGGAGGTTTGCCGTACTTC
CASSTGLAGGLPYF
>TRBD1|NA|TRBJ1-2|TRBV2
TGTGCCAGCAGTGACCCAGGGGGCGGCTACACCTTC
CASSDPGGGYTF
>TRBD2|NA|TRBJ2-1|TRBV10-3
TGTGCCATCAGGAGACTAGCGGGAGATACCTACAATGAGCAGTTCTTC
CAIRRLAGDTYNEQFF
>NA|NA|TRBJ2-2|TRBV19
TGTGCCTCCAGTCAAGACACCGGGGAGCTGTTTTTT
CASSQDTGELFF
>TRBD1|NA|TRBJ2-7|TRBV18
TGTGCCAGCGCTAGACAGGGGGCCTACGAGCAGTACTTC
CASARQGAYEQYF
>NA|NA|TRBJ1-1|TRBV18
TGTGCCAGCTCACCATTGAGGGGCTCGAACACTGAAGCTTTCTTT
CASSPLRGSNTEAFF
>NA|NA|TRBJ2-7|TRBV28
TGTGCCAGCAGTTTATTTGGGTTTCCAGGGGTCTACGAGCAGTACTTC
CASSLFGFPGVYEQYF
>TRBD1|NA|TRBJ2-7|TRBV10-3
TGTGCCATCAGCGGACAGGGGTGGTACGAGCAGTACTTC
CAISGQGWYEQYF
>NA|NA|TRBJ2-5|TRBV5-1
TGCGCCAGCAGCAGCCGGACAGTCCAAGAGACCCAGTACTTC
CASSSRTVQETQYF
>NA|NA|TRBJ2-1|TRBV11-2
TGTGCCAGCAGCTTGGGGAATGAGCAGTTCTTC
CASSLGNEQFF
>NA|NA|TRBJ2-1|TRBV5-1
TGCGCCAGCAGCTTGGAACGGCTCCGGAATGAGCAGTTCTTC
CASSLERLRNEQFF
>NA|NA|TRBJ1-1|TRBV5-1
TGCGCCAGCAGCTTGGATGGGAACTTTAACACTGAAGCTTTCTTT
CASSLDGNFNTEAFF
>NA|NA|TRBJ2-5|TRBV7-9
TGTGCCAGCAGCCCTCAGGGGGGGACCCAGTACTTC
CASSPQGGTQYF
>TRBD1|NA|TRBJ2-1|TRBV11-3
TGTGCCAGCAGCTCTATGACAGGGGGCTTAGATGAGCAGTTCTTC
CASSSMTGGLDEQFF
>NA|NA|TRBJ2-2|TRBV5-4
TGTGCCAGCAGCTGGGTCCCCAGGAGGGAGACCGGGGAGCTGTTTTTT
CASSWVPRRETGELFF
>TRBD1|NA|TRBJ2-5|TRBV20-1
TGCAGTGCACAGGGGGAAGAGACCCAGTACTTC
CSAQGEETQYF
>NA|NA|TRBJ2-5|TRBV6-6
TGTGCCAGCAGTTACTCGAAGTGGGGCGAGACCCAGTACTTC
CASSYSKWGETQYF
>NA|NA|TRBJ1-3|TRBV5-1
TGCGCCAGCAGCTTGGCCACGGGGGCAAGCTCTGGAAACACCATATATTTT
CASSLATGASSGNTIYF
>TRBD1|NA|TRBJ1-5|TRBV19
TGTGCCAGTAGCTCTAACCGGGACAGCTACTCTAATCAGCCCCAGCATTTT
CASSSNRDSYSNQPQHF
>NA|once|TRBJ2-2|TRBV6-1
TGTGCCAGCAGACTAGTCCTAGCTTCCGGGGAGCTGTTTTTT
CASRLVLASGELFF
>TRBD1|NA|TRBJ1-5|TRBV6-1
TGTGCCAGCAATTCAGGGGGTCAGCCCCAGCATTTT
CASNSGGQPQHF
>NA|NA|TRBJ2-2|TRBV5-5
TGTGCCAGCAGCTCCCCCGGGAGAACCGGGGAGCTGTTTTTT
CASSSPGRTGELFF
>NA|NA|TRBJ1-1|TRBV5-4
TGTGCCAGCAGCTTGGACGGCACTGAAGCTTTCTTT
CASSLDGTEAFF
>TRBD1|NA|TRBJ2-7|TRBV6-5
TGTGCCAGCAGGGGACAGTTCTACGAGCAGTACTTC
CASRGQFYEQYF
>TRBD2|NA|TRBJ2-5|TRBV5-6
TGTGCCAGCAGCTTGGCGACTAGCGGCAGTGAGACCCAGTACTTC
CASSLATSGSETQYF
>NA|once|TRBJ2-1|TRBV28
TGTGCCAGCAGTTGGGTCTTTTTTCGCTCCTACAATGAGCAGTTCTTC
CASSWVFFRSYNEQFF
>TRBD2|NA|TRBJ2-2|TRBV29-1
TGCAGCGTTGAATCCTCTTCGGCTAGCGGGCTGGGCGACACCGGGGAGCTGTTTTTT
CSVESSSASGLGDTGELFF
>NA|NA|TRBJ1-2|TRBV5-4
TGTGCCAGCAGCCCCCCGGAGGGAGCTAACTATGGCTACACCTTC
CASSPPEGANYGYTF
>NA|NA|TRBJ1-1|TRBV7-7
TGTGCCAACGAGAAGGGGCTAGCGGAACCGAGTGGGAGGGACACTGAAGCTTTCTTT
CANEKGLAEPSGRDTEAFF
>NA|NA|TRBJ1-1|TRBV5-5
TGTGCCAGCAGCTTTGATTTCATGAACACTGAAGCTTTCTTT
CASSFDFMNTEAFF
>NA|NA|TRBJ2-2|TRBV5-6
TGTGCCAGCAGCTTGAACACCGGGGAGCTGTTTTTT
CASSLNTGELFF
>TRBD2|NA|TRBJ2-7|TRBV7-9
TGTGCCAGCAGCTCCTTAGGAGCGGGAGGGTTATACGAGCAGTACTTC
CASSSLGAGGLYEQYF
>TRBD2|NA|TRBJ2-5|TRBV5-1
TGCGCCAGCAGTATTGCCGGGACTAACCAAGAGACCCAGTACTTC
CASSIAGTNQETQYF
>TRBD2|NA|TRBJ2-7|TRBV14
TGTGCCAGCAGCTCATTAGCGGGAGACTTCTACGAGCAGTACTTC
CASSSLAGDFYEQYF
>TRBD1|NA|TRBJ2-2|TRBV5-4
TGTGCCAGCAGCCCACAGGGGATCAACGGGGAGCTGTTTTTT
CASSPQGINGELFF
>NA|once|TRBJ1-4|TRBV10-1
TGCGCCAGCAGTGAAGAGCGTACGATCGGGGGTGGTGAAAAACTGTTTTTT
CASSEERTIGGGEKLFF
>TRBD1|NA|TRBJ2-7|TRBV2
TGTGCCAGCAGCAAGGACCCGGGACAGGGGGCGGATGAGCAGTACTTC
CASSKDPGQGADEQYF
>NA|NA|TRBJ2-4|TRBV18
TGTGCCAGCTCACTCCCAAACCCCAAAAACATTCAGTACTTC
CASSLPNPKNIQYF
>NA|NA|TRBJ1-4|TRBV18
TGTGCCAGCTCACCAAGAATTACGGGGGGCGGTGATAATGAAAAACTGTTTTTT
CASSPRITGGGDNEKLFF
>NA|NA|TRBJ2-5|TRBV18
TGTGCCAGCTCACCAAGGCGGGAGACCCAGTACTTC
CASSPRRETQYF
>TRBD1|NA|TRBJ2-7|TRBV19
TGTGCCAGTAGTATAGCCACCGGCGGGACAGGCTCCTACGAGCAGTACTTC
CASSIATGGTGSYEQYF
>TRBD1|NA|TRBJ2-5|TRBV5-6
TGTGCCAGCAGCACGGGACAGGGAGGAGAGACCCAGTACTTC
CASSTGQGGETQYF
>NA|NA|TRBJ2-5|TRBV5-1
TGCGCCAGCAGCTTGGGTAGACAGGCGATCTCCCAAGAGACCCAGTACTTC
CASSLGRQAISQETQYF
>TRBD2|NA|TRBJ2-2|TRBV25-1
TGTGCCAGCAGCGGACTAGCGGGACATGAATGGGACACCGGGGAGCTGTTTTTT
CASSGLAGHEWDTGELFF
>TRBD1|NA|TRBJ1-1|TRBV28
TGTGCCAGCAGTTTGGTTAAGGGACAGGGGGCCGGGAACACTGAAGCTTTCTTT
CASSLVKGQGAGNTEAFF
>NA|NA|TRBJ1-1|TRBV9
TGTGCCAGCAGCGTAGAGGAGGGTATTGGAACACTGGAAGCTTTCTTT
CASSVEEGIGTLEAFF
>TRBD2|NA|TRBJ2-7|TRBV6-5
TGTGCCACCTCCCTAGCGGGGAGGTATTACGAGCAGTACTTC
CATSLAGRYYEQYF
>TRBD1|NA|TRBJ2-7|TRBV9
TGTGCCAGCAGCGCCGGACAGGACCTCGGCGAGCAGTACTTC
CASSAGQDLGEQYF
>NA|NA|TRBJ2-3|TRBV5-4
TGTGCCAGCAGCGACGACGGACGAGCGACAGATACGCAGTATTTT
CASSDDGRATDTQYF
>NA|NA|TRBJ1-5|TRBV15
TGTGCCACCAGCAGCCCTTGGGGGGGTAAGAGCAATCAGCCCCAGCATTTT
CATSSPWGGKSNQPQHF
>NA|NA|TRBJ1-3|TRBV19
TGTGCCAGTAACAACCCGACGGGCTCTGGAAACACCATATATTTT
CASNNPTGSGNTIYF
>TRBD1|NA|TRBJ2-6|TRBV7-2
TGTGCCCCACCCGGGACAGGGGGCTCTGGGGCCAACGTCCTGACTTTC
CAPPGTGGSGANVLTF
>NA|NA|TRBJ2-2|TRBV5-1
TGCGCCAGCAGTTCTGCAGTAGCCGGGGAGCTGTTTTTT
CASSSAVAGELFF